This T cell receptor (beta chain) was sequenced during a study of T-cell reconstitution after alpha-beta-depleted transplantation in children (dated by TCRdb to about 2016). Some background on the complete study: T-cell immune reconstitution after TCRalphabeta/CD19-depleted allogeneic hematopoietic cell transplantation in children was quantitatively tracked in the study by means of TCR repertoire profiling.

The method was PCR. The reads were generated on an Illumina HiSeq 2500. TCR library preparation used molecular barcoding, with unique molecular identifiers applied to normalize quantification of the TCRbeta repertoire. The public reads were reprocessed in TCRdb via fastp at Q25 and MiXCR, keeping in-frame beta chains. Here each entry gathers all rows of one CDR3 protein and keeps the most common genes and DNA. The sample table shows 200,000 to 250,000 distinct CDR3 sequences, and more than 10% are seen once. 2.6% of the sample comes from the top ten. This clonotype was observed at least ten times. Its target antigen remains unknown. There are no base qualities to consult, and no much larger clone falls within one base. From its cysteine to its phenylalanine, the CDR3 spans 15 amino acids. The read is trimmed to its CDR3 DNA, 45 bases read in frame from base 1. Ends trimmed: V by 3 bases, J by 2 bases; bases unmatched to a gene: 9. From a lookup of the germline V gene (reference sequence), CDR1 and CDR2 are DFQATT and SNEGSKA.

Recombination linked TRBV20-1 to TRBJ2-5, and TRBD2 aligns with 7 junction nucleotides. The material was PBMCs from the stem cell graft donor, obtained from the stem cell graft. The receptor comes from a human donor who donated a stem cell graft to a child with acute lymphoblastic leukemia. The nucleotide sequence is TGCAGTGCTAGTCGGATTAGGCGGGGGCAAGAGACCCAGTACTTC. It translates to CSASRIRRGQETQYF.